Listed below are T cell receptor beta chains from one sample, sequenced in a study of immune characteristics of hereditary and idiopathic chronic pancreatitis. Only in-frame clones appear in the TCRdb table, and some are missing; sequencing was by immunoSEQ multiplex PCR. The data contain several thousand clones, around three quarters of them singletons. Sequences were obtained from pancreas tissue with hereditary chronic pancreatitis. These receptors were obtained from a human donor with chronic pancreatitis. CDR3s include the opening cysteine and the closing phenylalanine or tryptophan. Each record gives: clone size, J gene, V gene, D gene, CDR3 protein, CDR3 DNA. A D gene is named only where the DNA matches it firmly. Only part of the rows carry a size: once, few, many, or a class if the clone is expanded.

abundance: -; j_gene: TRBJ1-3; v_gene: TRBV5-8; d_gene: -; CDR3aa: CASSLDRVPGNTIYF; CDR3nt: TGTGCCAGCAGCTTGGACAGGGTGCCTGGAAACACCATATATTTT
abundance: -; j_gene: TRBJ2-2; v_gene: TRBV30; d_gene: -; CDR3aa: CAWSVRIGVLELFF; CDR3nt: TGTGCCTGGAGTGTTAGAATTGGAGTCTTGGAGCTGTTTTTT
abundance: few; j_gene: TRBJ1-1; v_gene: TRBV10-1; d_gene: TRBD1; CDR3aa: CASNATVRDRDNTEAFF; CDR3nt: TGCGCCAGCAACGCGACGGTCAGGGACAGAGATAACACTGAAGCTTTCTTT
abundance: -; j_gene: TRBJ2-2; v_gene: TRBV19; d_gene: -; CDR3aa: CASSTQAVNGELFF; CDR3nt: TGTGCCAGTAGTACCCAGGCGGTAAACGGGGAGCTGTTTTTT
abundance: -; j_gene: TRBJ2-3; v_gene: TRBV4-2; d_gene: -; CDR3aa: CASSQDSTDTQYF; CDR3nt: TGTGCCAGCAGCCAAGATAGCACAGATACGCAGTATTTT
abundance: once; j_gene: TRBJ2-2; v_gene: TRBV4-1; d_gene: -; CDR3aa: CASSQRTERTGELFF; CDR3nt: TGCGCCAGCAGCCAACGGACGGAGCGGACCGGGGAGCTGTTTTTT
abundance: -; j_gene: TRBJ2-3; v_gene: TRBV6-4; d_gene: TRBD2; CDR3aa: CASSAGTSGGTDTQYF; CDR3nt: TGTGCCAGCAGTGCCGGGACTAGCGGGGGGACAGATACGCAGTATTTT
abundance: -; j_gene: TRBJ1-1; v_gene: TRBV20-1; d_gene: -; CDR3aa: CSASQWGLNTEAFF; CDR3nt: TGCAGTGCTAGTCAGTGGGGTTTGAACACTGAAGCTTTCTTT
abundance: few; j_gene: TRBJ2-3; v_gene: TRBV4-3; d_gene: TRBD1; CDR3aa: CASRQDRGTDTQYF; CDR3nt: TGCGCCAGCAGGCAGGACAGGGGCACAGATACGCAGTATTTT
abundance: -; j_gene: TRBJ2-3; v_gene: TRBV20-1; d_gene: -; CDR3aa: CSAAITDTQYF; CDR3nt: TGCAGTGCCGCGATTACAGATACGCAGTATTTT
abundance: -; j_gene: TRBJ1-2; v_gene: TRBV14; d_gene: -; CDR3aa: CVSSQDNYGYTF; CDR3nt: TGTGTCAGCAGCCAAGATAACTATGGCTACACCTTC
abundance: -; j_gene: TRBJ1-4; v_gene: TRBV5-1; d_gene: -; CDR3aa: CASSSDPINEKLFF; CDR3nt: TGCGCCAGCAGTTCGGACCCCATTAATGAAAAACTGTTTTTT
abundance: few; j_gene: TRBJ1-1; v_gene: TRBV30; d_gene: -; CDR3aa: CAWSVKGRSTEAFF; CDR3nt: TGTGCCTGGAGTGTTAAGGGACGAAGCACTGAAGCTTTCTTT
abundance: -; j_gene: TRBJ1-3; v_gene: TRBV9; d_gene: -; CDR3aa: CASSPLGQRGRNTIYF; CDR3nt: TGTGCCAGCAGCCCCCTAGGACAGCGGGGGCGCAACACCATATATTTT
abundance: -; j_gene: TRBJ2-1; v_gene: TRBV18; d_gene: -; CDR3aa: CASSPGVGSYNEQFF; CDR3nt: TGTGCCAGCTCACCCGGCGTCGGGTCCTACAATGAGCAGTTCTTC
abundance: -; j_gene: TRBJ1-5; v_gene: TRBV10-1; d_gene: TRBD1; CDR3aa: CARNRRDRGRPYNQPQHF; CDR3nt: TGCGCCAGGAACCGACGGGACAGGGGGCGCCCCTATAATCAGCCCCAGCATTTT
abundance: -; j_gene: TRBJ1-2; v_gene: TRBV5-1; d_gene: -; CDR3aa: CASSSHPRTYGYTF; CDR3nt: TGCGCCAGCAGCTCACATCCGCGAACTTATGGCTACACCTTC
abundance: -; j_gene: TRBJ1-5; v_gene: TRBV7-9; d_gene: -; CDR3aa: CASSLGVNGNQPQHF; CDR3nt: TGTGCCAGCAGCTTAGGGGTTAACGGCAATCAGCCCCAGCATTTT
abundance: -; j_gene: TRBJ2-5; v_gene: TRBV5-4; d_gene: -; CDR3aa: CASSLSAGMLETQYF; CDR3nt: TGTGCCAGCAGCTTGTCGGCAGGGATGTTAGAGACCCAGTACTTC
abundance: -; j_gene: TRBJ2-3; v_gene: TRBV4-2; d_gene: -; CDR3aa: CASSQDRGAGTDTQYF; CDR3nt: TGTGCCAGCAGCCAAGATAGGGGGGCGGGCACAGATACGCAGTATTTT
abundance: -; j_gene: TRBJ1-1; v_gene: TRBV25-1; d_gene: -; CDR3aa: CASSEYTEAFF; CDR3nt: TGTGCCAGCAGTGAATACACTGAAGCTTTCTTT
abundance: -; j_gene: TRBJ1-2; v_gene: TRBV7-2; d_gene: -; CDR3aa: CASSLKGGGSTGNYGYTF; CDR3nt: TGTGCCAGCAGCTTGAAGGGAGGAGGGTCGACTGGCAACTATGGCTACACCTTC
abundance: -; j_gene: TRBJ2-7; v_gene: TRBV5-8; d_gene: TRBD2; CDR3aa: CASSLGLAGSYEQYF; CDR3nt: TGTGCCAGCAGCCTTGGACTAGCGGGGAGCTACGAGCAGTACTTC
abundance: -; j_gene: TRBJ1-1; v_gene: TRBV27; d_gene: TRBD1; CDR3aa: CASSFAGGAVFAFF; CDR3nt: TGTGCCAGCAGTTTCGCAGGGGGCGCGGTCTTTGCTTTCTTT
abundance: -; j_gene: TRBJ1-2; v_gene: TRBV2; d_gene: -; CDR3aa: CASSGPTRGTAYGYTF; CDR3nt: TGTGCCAGCAGTGGGCCAACCAGAGGGACGGCCTATGGCTACACCTTC
abundance: -; j_gene: TRBJ2-2; v_gene: TRBV6-5; d_gene: -; CDR3aa: CASSYSHNTGELFF; CDR3nt: TGTGCCAGCAGTTACTCGCACAACACCGGGGAGCTGTTTTTT
abundance: -; j_gene: TRBJ2-6; v_gene: TRBV5-1; d_gene: -; CDR3aa: CASSSRDLYSGANVLTF; CDR3nt: TGCGCCAGCAGCTCCCGGGACCTTTACTCTGGGGCCAACGTCCTGACTTTC
abundance: -; j_gene: TRBJ1-3; v_gene: TRBV5-1; d_gene: -; CDR3aa: CASSIDSGNTIYF; CDR3nt: TGCGCCAGCAGCATAGACAGCGGAAACACCATATATTTT